What follows are 2 T cell receptor beta chains derived from one specimen sequenced in a study of blood T cell repertoires in COVID-19. TCRdb keeps only in-frame clones here, not all; method: immunoSEQ multiplex PCR. Here the sample spans approximately 170,000 clones, 65% to 90% being singletons. The source material was peripheral blood. The receptors were gathered from a man aged 45 to 65 with active or convalescent COVID-19.

J is TRBJ1-3 and V is TRBV5-1; D ambiguous. The CDR3 is made up of 15 amino acids. CDR1 is SGHRS and CDR2 is YFSETQ in the germline V gene. Trimming took off 0 bases at V and 0 bases at J, with 7 bases between the two ends. CDR3 region: CASSLDLSSGNTIYF. The CDR3 region has the DNA TGCGCCAGCAGCTTGGATTTGAGCTCTGGAAACACCATATATTTT.

In its sample, this clone was seen a few times. The chain couples TRBV11-2 to TRBJ2-3; 9 nucleotides agree with TRBD1. The ends lost 4 bases at V and 6 bases at J; junction bases unmatched: 8. CDR1 is SGHAT, CDR2 FQNNGV, per germline. The CDR3 spans 15 residues. CDR3 residues: CASSSSGTGRDTQYF. CDR3 DNA: TGTGCCAGCAGCTCCTCCGGGACAGGGCGCGATACGCAGTATTTT.